This T cell receptor beta chain was profiled in a study of cytomegalovirus exposure and HLA in healthy donors. Study results and limitations: Some V segments (TRBV6-2 and TRBV6-3 among them) were excluded as indistinguishable. Later genetic work tied a missense DCLRE1C variant to beta-chain V and J trimming.

Both 60 Vbeta primers and 13 Jbeta primers went into the PCR. TCRdb's copy holds only in-frame clones and misses some; the assay was immunoSEQ multiplex PCR. The sample includes some 100,000 clones, roughly three quarters of them seen just once. The CDR3 totals 10 residues. V lost 4 bases, J lost 15 bases, and 10 bases lay in between. In germline, CDR1 is SNHLY, CDR2 FYNNEI. A note on this clone: Its matching antigen is unknown.

Sequenced material: PBMCs. This sequence originates from a female donor in good health and CMV-seropositive. V usage is TRBV2 and J usage is TRBJ2-1, with D maybe TRBD2 (5 bases). DNA of the CDR3: TGTGCCAGCAGTGGGACTCCTGGGTTCTTC. Its translation: CASSGTPGFF.